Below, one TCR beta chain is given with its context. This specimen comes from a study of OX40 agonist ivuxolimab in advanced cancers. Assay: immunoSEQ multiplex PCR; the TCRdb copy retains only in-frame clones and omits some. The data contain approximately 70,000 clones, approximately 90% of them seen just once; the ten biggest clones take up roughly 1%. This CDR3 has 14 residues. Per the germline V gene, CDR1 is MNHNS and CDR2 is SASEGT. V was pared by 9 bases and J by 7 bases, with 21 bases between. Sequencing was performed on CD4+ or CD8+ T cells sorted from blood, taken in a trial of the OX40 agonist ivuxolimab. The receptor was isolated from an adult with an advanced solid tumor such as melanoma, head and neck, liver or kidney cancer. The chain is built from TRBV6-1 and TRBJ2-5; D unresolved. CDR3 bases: TGTGCCAGTCAAGAGACACCCGCAATCGGGACCCAGTACTTC. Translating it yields CASQETPAIGTQYF.